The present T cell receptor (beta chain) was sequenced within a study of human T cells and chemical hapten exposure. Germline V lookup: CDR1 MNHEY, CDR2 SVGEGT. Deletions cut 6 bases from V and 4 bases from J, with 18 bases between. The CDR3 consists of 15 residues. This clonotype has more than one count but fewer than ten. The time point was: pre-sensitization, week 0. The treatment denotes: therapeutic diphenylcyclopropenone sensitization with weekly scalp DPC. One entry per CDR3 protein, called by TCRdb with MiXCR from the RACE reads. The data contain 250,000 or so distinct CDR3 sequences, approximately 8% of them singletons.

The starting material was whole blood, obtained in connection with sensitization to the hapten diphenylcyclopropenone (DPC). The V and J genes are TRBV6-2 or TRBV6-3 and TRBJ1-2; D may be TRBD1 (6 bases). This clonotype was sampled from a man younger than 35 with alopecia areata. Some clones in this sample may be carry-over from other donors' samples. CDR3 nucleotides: TGTGCCAGCAGCCTCGACAGGATAACCCCCTATGGCTACACCTTC. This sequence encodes CASSLDRITPYGYTF.